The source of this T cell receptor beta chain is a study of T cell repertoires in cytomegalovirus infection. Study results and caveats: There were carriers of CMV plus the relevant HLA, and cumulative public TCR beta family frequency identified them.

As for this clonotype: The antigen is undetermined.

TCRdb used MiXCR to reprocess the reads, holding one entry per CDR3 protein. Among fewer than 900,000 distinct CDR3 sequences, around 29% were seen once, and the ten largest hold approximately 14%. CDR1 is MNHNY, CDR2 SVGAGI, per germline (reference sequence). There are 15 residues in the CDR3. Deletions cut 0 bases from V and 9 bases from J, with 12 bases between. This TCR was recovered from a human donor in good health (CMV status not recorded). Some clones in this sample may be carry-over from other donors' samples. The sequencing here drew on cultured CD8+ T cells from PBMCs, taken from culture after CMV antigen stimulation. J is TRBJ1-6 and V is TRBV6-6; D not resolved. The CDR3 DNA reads TGTGCCAGCAGTTACTCGGACCCAGTTCTTTCACCCCTCCACTTT. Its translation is CASSYSDPVLSPLHF.